The rows below give T cell receptor beta chains drawn from one sample of a study of identical twins' blood T cells. MiXCR, applied by TCRdb to the 5' RACE reads, yields one record per CDR3 protein. Here the sample spans roughly 340,000 distinct CDR3 sequences, under 30% being singletons. Sequencing input: PBMCs. The origin of the receptors is a woman between 18 and 55 years old in good health. CDR3s include the opening cysteine and the closing phenylalanine or tryptophan. The D gene is left open where the match is weak. The size entry is marked missing in some rows and otherwise reads once, few, many or a size class.

v_gene	j_gene	abundance	d_gene	CDR3aa	CDR3nt
TRBV12-3/TRBV12-4	TRBJ1-2	NA	TRBD1	CASSLSSTGNYGYTF	TGTGCCAGCAGTCTTTCTTCGACAGGGAACTATGGCTACACCTTC
TRBV12-5	TRBJ2-3	many	NA	CASGLLLAGDTQYF	TGTGCTAGTGGTTTGCTACTAGCTGGTGATACGCAGTATTTT
TRBV18	TRBJ1-6	NA	TRBD1	CTSSPLDRMHNSPLHF	TGTACCAGCTCCCCATTGGACAGGATGCATAATTCACCCCTCCACTTT
TRBV18	TRBJ2-7	NA	NA	CASSPRDRRATEQYF	TGTGCCAGCTCACCTCGCGACCGTCGGGCCACCGAGCAGTACTTC
TRBV7-2	TRBJ2-1	few	NA	CASSPLGMSSYNEQFF	TGTGCCAGCAGCCCCTTGGGCATGAGCTCCTACAATGAGCAGTTCTTC
TRBV12-3/TRBV12-4	TRBJ1-6	NA	NA	CASSLQGSGNSPLHF	TGTGCCAGCAGCCTACAGGGATCAGGGAATTCACCCCTCCACTTT
TRBV2	TRBJ1-2	NA	NA	CASQRGTYGYTF	TGTGCCAGCCAGCGAGGGACCTATGGCTACACCTTC
TRBV5-6	TRBJ2-7	NA	NA	CASSLGAGPQYRGHF	TGTGCCAGCAGCTTGGGGGCAGGACCTCAATACCGAGGACACTTC
TRBV29-1	TRBJ2-2	NA	NA	CSVVGLIGELFF	TGCAGCGTGGTGGGACTCATCGGGGAGCTGTTTTTT
TRBV19	TRBJ2-3	few	TRBD2	CASSQTGGGADTQYF	TGTGCCAGTAGCCAAACGGGGGGAGGAGCAGATACGCAGTATTTT
TRBV5-1	TRBJ1-2	NA	TRBD1	CASSNKRPGTGSYGYTF	TGCGCCAGCAGCAACAAAAGGCCCGGGACAGGGAGTTATGGCTACACCTTC
TRBV6-5	TRBJ1-2	NA	NA	CASNSYWGGKGYTF	TGTGCCAGCAACTCTTACTGGGGGGGGAAAGGCTACACCTTC
TRBV4-3	TRBJ2-3	NA	TRBD2	CASSQGFLKLAGRDTQYF	TGCGCCAGCAGCCAAGGCTTTCTGAAACTAGCGGGAAGAGATACGCAGTATTTT
TRBV11-2	TRBJ1-1	few	NA	CASSHGPINTEAFF	TGTGCCAGCAGCCACGGGCCAATTAACACTGAAGCTTTCTTT
TRBV19	TRBJ2-1	NA	NA	CASGEVNEQFF	TGTGCCAGTGGGGAGGTGAATGAGCAGTTCTTC
TRBV5-1	TRBJ1-2	NA	NA	CASNSGTGLNYGYTF	TGCGCCAGCAACTCGGGCACCGGACTTAACTATGGCTACACCTTC
TRBV29-1	TRBJ1-1	few	TRBD1	CSVRGLGPEAFF	TGCAGCGTCAGGGGGTTGGGGCCCGAAGCTTTCTTT
TRBV5-6	TRBJ1-5	NA	NA	CASSLGSTLQEPQHF	TGTGCCAGCAGCTTGGGGTCCACCTTGCAGGAGCCCCAGCATTTT
TRBV7-9	TRBJ1-2	NA	NA	CASSSHRNLNYGYTF	TGTGCCAGCAGCTCCCACAGGAATCTTAACTATGGCTACACCTTC
TRBV28	TRBJ2-3	NA	NA	CASSERRGDVLYF	TGTGCCAGCAGTGAACGCCGCGGGGACGTCCTGTATTTT
TRBV29-1	TRBJ2-7	NA	NA	CSVEISSYEQYF	TGCAGCGTTGAAATCTCCTCCTACGAGCAGTACTTC
TRBV19	TRBJ1-1	NA	NA	CASSIWAENTEAFF	TGTGCCAGTAGTATTTGGGCAGAGAACACTGAAGCTTTCTTT
TRBV29-1	TRBJ1-5	few	TRBD1	CSVQGGNQPQHF	TGCAGCGTTCAGGGGGGAAATCAGCCCCAGCATTTT
TRBV6-1	TRBJ2-5	many	NA	CASSAEVWETQYF	TGTGCCAGCAGTGCAGAGGTCTGGGAGACCCAGTACTTC
TRBV18	TRBJ1-3	NA	TRBD1	CASSRGQGAGNTIYF	TGTGCCAGCTCACGAGGACAGGGTGCTGGAAACACCATATATTTT
TRBV2	TRBJ1-4	many	NA	CASSISGVYEKLFF	TGTGCCAGCTCGATTTCGGGGGTGTACGAAAAACTGTTTTTT
TRBV15	TRBJ2-3	NA	TRBD2	CATSRGRTSGSLDTQYF	TGTGCCACCAGCAGGGGTAGGACTAGCGGGAGCCTAGATACGCAGTATTTT
TRBV27	TRBJ2-1	once	NA	CSSSHSYGDSYEQFF	TGTTCCAGCAGCCATAGCTACGGGGATTCCTATGAGCAGTTCTTC